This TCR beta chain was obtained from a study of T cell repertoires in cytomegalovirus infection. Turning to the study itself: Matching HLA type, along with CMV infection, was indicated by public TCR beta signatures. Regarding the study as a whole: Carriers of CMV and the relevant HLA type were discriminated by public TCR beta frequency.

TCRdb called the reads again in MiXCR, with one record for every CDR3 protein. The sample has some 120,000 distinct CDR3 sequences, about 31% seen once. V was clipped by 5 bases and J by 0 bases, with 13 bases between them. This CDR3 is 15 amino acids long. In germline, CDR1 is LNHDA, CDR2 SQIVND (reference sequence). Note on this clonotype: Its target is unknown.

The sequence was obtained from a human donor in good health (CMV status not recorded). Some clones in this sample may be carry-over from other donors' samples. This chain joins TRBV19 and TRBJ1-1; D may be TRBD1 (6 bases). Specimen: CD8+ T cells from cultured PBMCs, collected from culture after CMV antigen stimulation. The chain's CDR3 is CASSWGRGLNTEAFF. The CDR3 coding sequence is TGTGCCAGTAGTTGGGGGCGAGGGTTGAACACTGAAGCTTTCTTT.